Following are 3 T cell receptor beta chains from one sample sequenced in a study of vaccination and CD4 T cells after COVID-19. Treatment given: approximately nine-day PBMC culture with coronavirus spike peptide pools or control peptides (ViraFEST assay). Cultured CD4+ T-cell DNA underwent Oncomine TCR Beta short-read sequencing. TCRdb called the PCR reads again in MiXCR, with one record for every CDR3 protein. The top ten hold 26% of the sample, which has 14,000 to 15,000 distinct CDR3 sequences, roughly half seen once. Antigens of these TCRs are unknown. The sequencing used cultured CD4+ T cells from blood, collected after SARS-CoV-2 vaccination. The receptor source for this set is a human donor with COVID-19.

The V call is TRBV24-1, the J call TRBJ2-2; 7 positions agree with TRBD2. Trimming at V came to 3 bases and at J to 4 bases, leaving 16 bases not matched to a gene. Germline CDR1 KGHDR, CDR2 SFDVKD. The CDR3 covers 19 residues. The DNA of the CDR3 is TGTGCCACCAGTGATGGGCCCCGGGGCGGGGGTCCGGGCACCGGGGAGCTGTTTTTT. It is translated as CATSDGPRGGGPGTGELFF.

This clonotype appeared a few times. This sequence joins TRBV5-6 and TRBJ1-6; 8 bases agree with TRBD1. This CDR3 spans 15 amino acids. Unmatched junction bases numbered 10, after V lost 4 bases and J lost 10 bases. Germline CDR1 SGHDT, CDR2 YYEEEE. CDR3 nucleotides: TGTGCCAGCAGCCCGATCGGACAGGGTGGCTCACCCCTCCACTTT. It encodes CASSPIGQGGSPLHF.

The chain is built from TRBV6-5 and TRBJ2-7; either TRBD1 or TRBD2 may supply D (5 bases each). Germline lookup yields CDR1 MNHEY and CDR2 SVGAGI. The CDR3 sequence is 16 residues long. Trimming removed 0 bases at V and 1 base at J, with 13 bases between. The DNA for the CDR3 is TGTGCCAGCAGTTACTCGACCGGGACGGGTTCCTACGAGCAGTACTTC. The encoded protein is CASSYSTGTGSYEQYF.